This TCR beta chain was identified in a study of Graves' ophthalmopathy and Graves' hyperthyroidism. From germline, CDR1 is SGHNT and CDR2 YYREEE (reference sequence). Germline trimming cut 1 base from V and 5 bases from J; bases unmatched to any gene: 5. CDR3 length equals 17 residues. This clonotype appeared many times. Amplification of the TCR beta CDR3 regions used RNA transcripts (as template). After a first-round RT-PCR with HTBI primers, a second-round multiplex PCR was run. Each CDR3 protein gets one entry after TCRdb re-called the multiplex PCR reads with MiXCR. Altogether 500,000 to 800,000 distinct CDR3 sequences are present, about two fifths being singletons, with the ten largest covering more than 2.5%.

The material sequenced was peripheral blood. This receptor was obtained from an adult man with Graves' ophthalmopathy. The chain carries TRBV5-4 and TRBJ1-6, with 11 positions matching TRBD1. CDR3 DNA: TGTGCCAGCAGCTTGAACGGACAGGGGGCCAATAATTCACCCCTCCACTTT. Translating gives CASSLNGQGANNSPLHF.